This entry lists 20 T cell receptor beta chains sequenced from one sample in a study of Graves' ophthalmopathy and Graves' hyperthyroidism. RNA transcripts provided the template for amplifying TCR beta CDR3 regions. RT-PCR in the first round used HTBI primers; a second-round multiplex PCR followed. TCRdb itself ran the multiplex PCR reads through MiXCR, one entry per CDR3 protein. The table shows 300,000 to 450,000 distinct CDR3 sequences, with approximately 17% occurring only once. The sequencing sample was made of peripheral blood. The receptors were sampled from an adult woman with stable Graves' hyperthyroidism.

This clonotype has ten or more counts. The chain carries TRBV7-8 and TRBJ2-7; 7 bases align to TRBD1. Germline CDR1 and CDR2: SGHVS and FQNEAQ. The CDR3 is 16 amino acids. V was clipped by 2 bases and J by 0 bases; unmatched bases: 7. CDR3 residues: CASSLSHRGFSYEQYF. In DNA, the CDR3 is TGTGCCAGCAGCTTATCTCACAGGGGTTTCTCCTACGAGCAGTACTTC.

This clonotype was detected many times. The chain carries TRBV5-1 and TRBJ2-5, with 8 bases aligning to TRBD1. V lost 3 bases and J lost 5; bases outside the gene matches: 9. CDR3 length equals 15 residues. CDR1 SGHRS and CDR2 YFSETQ come from the germline V gene. CDR3 sequence reads: CASSSGPTGEETQYF. CDR3 bases: TGCGCCAGCAGCTCCGGCCCGACAGGGGAGGAGACCCAGTACTTC.

The table lists this clonotype with many counts. The CDR3, as DNA: TGTGCCAGCAGTACGACACCGAACACTGAAGCTTTCTTT. This codes for CASSTTPNTEAFF. The chain is built from TRBV12-3 or TRBV12-4 and TRBJ1-1, with D unclear. Trimming cost V 5 bases and J 1 base, with 8 bases left between them. The CDR3 has 13 residues.

The chain carries TRBV6-1 and TRBJ2-2; D might be TRBD1 or TRBD2, each matching 5 bases. Deletions cut 8 bases from V and 6 bases from J, with 13 bases between. The germline V gene has CDR1 MNHNS and CDR2 SASEGT. CDR3 length equals 13 residues. The CDR3 reads CASGVSGPGELFF. Here the CDR3 DNA reads TGTGCCAGCGGTGTGTCGGGGCCCGGGGAGCTGTTTTTT.

The chain employs TRBV6-1 and TRBJ2-5; TRBD1 matches 8 bases. The CDR3 is 15 amino acids. The V and J ends lost 2 bases and 5 bases, in that order; junction bases with no gene match: 7. Germline V CDR1 and CDR2: MNHNS, SASEGT. The CDR3 region has the DNA TGTGCCAGCAGTGAACGGGGGACAGGTGGTGAGACCCAGTACTTC. It codes for CASSERGTGGETQYF.

This clonotype was detected many times. The chain is built from TRBV20-1 and TRBJ1-2; possible D gene TRBD1, 6 bases. Trimming left V 0 bases short and J 1 base short, with 18 bases between. This CDR3 region has 17 residues. From germline, CDR1 is DFQATT and CDR2 SNEGSKA (reference sequence). CDR3 protein: CSARDPLDRKDNYGYTF. DNA of the CDR3: TGCAGTGCTAGAGATCCCTTGGACAGAAAAGATAACTATGGCTACACCTTC.

Turning to this clonotype: One end of the junction varies from germline; a read error may be responsible. V and J are TRBV28 and TRBJ2-4; 10 nucleotides align to TRBD1. The CDR3 is 14 amino acids. Germline values: CDR1 MDHEN, CDR2 SYDVKM. CDR3 in amino acids: CASSADRGLRIKYF. The CDR3 coding sequence is TGTGCCAGCAGTGCCGACAGGGGGCTTCGCATTAAGTACTTC. The full variable domain, rest sourced from reference TRBV28 and TRBJ2-4, is DVKVTQSSRYLVKRTGEKVFLECVQDMDHENMFWYRQDPGLGLRLIYFSYDVKMKEKGDIPEGYSVSREKKERFSLILESASTNQTSMYLCASSADRGLRIKYFGAGTRLSVL.

Worth noting for this clonotype: This may be a read error, as it is one base from a much larger clone. This chain joins TRBV5-1 and TRBJ2-7; 12 nucleotides line up with TRBD2. Germline V gene data show CDR1 as SGHRS and CDR2 as YFSETQ. The CDR3 covers 16 residues. The junction had 14 bases not matched to a gene; V was cut back by 6 bases and J by 7 bases. The CDR3 DNA reads as TGCGCCAGCAACCCTACGCTACTAGCGGGAGGATGGGAGCAGTACTTC. As protein: CASNPTLLAGGWEQYF. The full variable domain, in which reference TRBV5-1 and TRBJ2-7 provide the parts outside the CDR3, is KAGVTQTPRYLIKTRGQQVTLSCSPISGHRSVSWYQQTPGQGLQFLFEYFSETQRNKGNFPGRFSGRQFSNSRSEMNVSTLELGDSALYLCASNPTLLAGGWEQYFGPGTRLTVT.

In regard to this clonotype: A junction end diverges from the germline sequence, so it may reflect a read error. V and J are TRBV20-1 and TRBJ2-4; D is ambiguous. The CDR3 loop spans 15 amino acids. CDR1 is DFQATT and CDR2 is SNEGSKA in the germline V gene (reference sequence). The CDR3 region has the DNA TGCAGTGCAGTTAGGGCCTCATTAGCCAAAAACATTAAGTACTTC. This gives the protein CSAVRASLAKNIKYF.

This clonotype was picked up many times. The V gene is TRBV5-6, the J gene TRBJ1-2; TRBD1 agrees at 9 bases. Per the germline V gene, CDR1 is SGHDT and CDR2 is YYEEEE. V trimming: 4 bases; J trimming: 8 bases; junction bases outside the gene matches: 15. There are 16 residues in the CDR3. The DNA of the CDR3 is TGTGCCAGCAGCCCGCCGGGACAGGGAGGCGTGGGAGGCTACACCTTC. As protein: CASSPPGQGGVGGYTF.

At least ten counts were recorded for this clonotype. V is TRBV6-1 and J is TRBJ1-1, with 7 bases fitting TRBD1. Germline CDR1 is MNHNS and CDR2 is SASEGT. The CDR3 is made up of 14 amino acids. Losses at the gene ends were 2 bases for V and 11 bases for J; bases not matched to a gene: 11. The CDR3 coding sequence is TGTGCCAGCAGTGAACGGACAGGCGACAACAAGGCTTTCTTT. Residues: CASSERTGDNKAFF.

This clonotype was recorded at least ten times. J is TRBJ2-2 and V is TRBV6-2 or TRBV6-3; D is perhaps TRBD2 (5 bases). The V and J ends lost 6 bases and 5 bases respectively, with 10 bases between them. The CDR3 has 13 residues. The germline V gene encodes CDR1 MNHEY and CDR2 SVGEGT. The CDR3 region is CASSPTRTGELFF. DNA for the CDR3: TGTGCCAGCAGCCCCACTAGGACCGGGGAGCTGTTTTTT.

This clonotype was observed once. Here the CDR3 omits its conserved ending phenylalanine or tryptophan, so a read error is the likely source. The DNA is left out, because the CDR3 cannot be placed on it with certainty; the CDR3 is given as TCRdb lists it. V gene TRBV12-3 or TRBV12-4 combines with J gene TRBJ2-7; the table gives TRBD1 as D, unverified against the DNA. The CDR3 numbers 14 amino acids, ends counted. Here the CDR3 reads CASSPLGGSYEQWL.

This chain links TRBV2 with TRBJ2-5, with 8 bases that match TRBD2. Losses at the gene ends were 5 bases for V and 2 bases for J; bases not matched to a gene: 7. Germline CDR1 SNHLY, CDR2 FYNNEI. The CDR3 spans 15 residues. The CDR3 reads CASSTGLAQQETQYF. CDR3 nucleotides: TGTGCCAGCAGTACAGGACTAGCCCAACAAGAGACCCAGTACTTC.

The DNA of the CDR3 is TGCGCCAGCAGCTCCGGGTCGAACACCGGGGAGCTGTTTTTT. This translates into CASSSGSNTGELFF. The J gene is TRBJ2-2, the V gene TRBV5-1; no clear D gene. Trimming took off 3 bases at V and 0 bases at J, with 6 bases between the two ends. In germline, CDR1 is SGHRS, CDR2 YFSETQ. CDR3 length: 14 residues.

The sample holds many counts of this clonotype. V and J are TRBV27 and TRBJ2-7, with D possibly called TRBD1 or TRBD2 (6 bases each). The germline gives CDR1 MNHEY, CDR2 SMNVEV (reference sequence). The germline V and J ends were trimmed by 2 bases and 4 bases, with 12 bases remaining between them. The CDR3 has 14 amino acids. The CDR3 DNA sequence: TGTGCCAGCAGTTTACTGGGGGGCCGGTACGAGCAGTACTTC. Protein product: CASSLLGGRYEQYF.

This clonotype has a count of ten or more. The chain is built from TRBV20-1 and TRBJ2-7; D might be TRBD2 (6 bases). From germline, CDR1 is DFQATT and CDR2 SNEGSKA (reference sequence). The CDR3 consists of 15 residues. Trimming left V 2 bases short and J 0 bases short, with 14 bases between. For the CDR3, the DNA is TGCAGTGCTAGAAGACTAGGCCAGAACTCCTACGAGCAGTACTTC. This translates into CSARRLGQNSYEQYF.

This clonotype was observed a handful of times. The chain has TRBV19 and TRBJ1-1; no clear D. Germline V gives CDR1 LNHDA, CDR2 SQIVND (reference sequence). V was trimmed by 7 bases and J by 5 bases, leaving 11 bases between them. The CDR3 has 12 amino acids. Here the CDR3 DNA reads TGTGCCAGTAAGGGCCTGGGGACTGAAGCTTTCTTT. Its translation: CASKGLGTEAFF.

This clonotype was seen a handful of times. Germline and junction disagree at one end, which may indicate a read error. The V gene is TRBV4-3, the J gene TRBJ2-4; the match to TRBD2 covers 7 bases. The length of the CDR3 is 17 residues. Germline V gene sequence: CDR1 LGHNA, CDR2 YSLEER. The CDR3 loop reads CASSQDLPGGAKNIKYF. CDR3 nucleotide sequence: TGCGCCAGCAGCCAAGATCTTCCGGGGGGAGCCAAAAACATTAAGTACTTC.

At least ten counts were recorded for this clonotype. The genes are TRBV9 and TRBJ2-7, with D possibly called TRBD1 or TRBD2 (6 bases each). Trimming removed 4 bases from V and 6 bases from J, with 17 bases in between. The CDR3 runs 14 residues. Germline CDR1 reads SGDLS; CDR2 reads YYNGEE. CDR3 in DNA: TGTGCCAGCAGCCCTATATCCGGGGGCGGCGAGCAGTACTTC. Its protein product is CASSPISGGGEQYF.